Listed below are T cell receptor beta chains from one sample, sequenced in a study of OX40 agonist ivuxolimab in advanced cancers. Libraries were prepared by immunoSEQ multiplex PCR; TCRdb keeps only in-frame clonotypes and omits some of them. The table has about 98,000 clones, around nine tenths seen once; the top ten hold under 0.55%. The sample here was CD4+ or CD8+ T cells sorted from blood, taken in a trial of the OX40 agonist ivuxolimab. These receptors were obtained from an adult with an advanced solid tumor such as melanoma, head and neck, liver or kidney cancer. The CDR3 runs from the conserved cysteine through the conserved F or W. A D gene is named only where the DNA matches it firmly. Clone size is shown for a subset of rows, as once, few, many or a class of expanded clone.

CDR3aa: CASSFSQDRQDTQYF
CDR3nt: TGTGCCAGCAGCTTTTCCCAGGACCGGCAAGATACGCAGTATTTT
v_gene: TRBV11-2
abundance: NA
j_gene: TRBJ2-3
d_gene: NA

CDR3aa: CASTPEGRDTQYF
CDR3nt: TGTGCCAGCACCCCCGAGGGCCGGGATACGCAGTATTTT
v_gene: TRBV6-1
abundance: once
j_gene: TRBJ2-3
d_gene: NA

CDR3aa: CASSLFTSGDHNEQFF
CDR3nt: TGTGCCAGCAGTTTATTTACTAGCGGGGATCACAATGAGCAGTTCTTC
v_gene: TRBV28
abundance: NA
j_gene: TRBJ2-1
d_gene: TRBD2

CDR3aa: CASSPPRGDYGYTF
CDR3nt: TGTGCCAGCAGTCCACCCCGTGGTGACTATGGCTACACCTTC
v_gene: TRBV28
abundance: NA
j_gene: TRBJ1-2
d_gene: NA

CDR3aa: CASSPDSNGEKLFF
CDR3nt: TGTGCCAGCAGCCCCGACAGTAATGGCGAAAAACTGTTTTTT
v_gene: TRBV7-2
abundance: NA
j_gene: TRBJ1-4
d_gene: NA

CDR3aa: CSVRSGYGKNEQFF
CDR3nt: TGCAGCGTTCGCTCTGGGTATGGGAAAAATGAGCAGTTCTTC
v_gene: TRBV29-1
abundance: NA
j_gene: TRBJ2-1
d_gene: NA

CDR3aa: CASRLGQSNYGYTF
CDR3nt: TGTGCCAGCAGGCTGGGACAGTCTAACTATGGCTACACCTTC
v_gene: TRBV2
abundance: few
j_gene: TRBJ1-2
d_gene: TRBD1

CDR3aa: CASSLGGGDMGTQYF
CDR3nt: TGTGCCAGCAGCTTAGGGGGGGGCGACATGGGCACGCAGTATTTT
v_gene: TRBV11-3
abundance: NA
j_gene: TRBJ2-3
d_gene: NA

CDR3aa: CASSLDWDRWTDGYTF
CDR3nt: TGTGCCAGCAGCTTGGACTGGGACAGGTGGACTGATGGCTACACCTTC
v_gene: TRBV5-6
abundance: NA
j_gene: TRBJ1-2
d_gene: TRBD1

CDR3aa: CASSLIPGGANYGYTF
CDR3nt: TGCGCCAGCAGCTTAATCCCAGGGGGCGCAAACTATGGCTACACCTTC
v_gene: TRBV5-1
abundance: NA
j_gene: TRBJ1-2
d_gene: TRBD1

CDR3aa: CASGFPGTYEQYF
CDR3nt: TGTGCCAGCGGCTTCCCAGGTACCTACGAGCAGTACTTC
v_gene: TRBV28
abundance: NA
j_gene: TRBJ2-7
d_gene: NA

CDR3aa: CAAQRPGTGNTIYF
CDR3nt: TGTGCCGCCCAGCGGCCAGGGACTGGAAACACCATATATTTT
v_gene: TRBV5-4
abundance: few
j_gene: TRBJ1-3
d_gene: NA

CDR3aa: CASSPDPSTIGGEQYF
CDR3nt: TGTGCCAGCTCACCGGATCCTTCGACTATCGGAGGGGAGCAGTACTTC
v_gene: TRBV18
abundance: NA
j_gene: TRBJ2-7
d_gene: NA

CDR3aa: CASSLQPPGTGSYEQYF
CDR3nt: TGCGCCAGCAGCCTTCAACCCCCCGGGACAGGGAGCTACGAGCAGTACTTC
v_gene: TRBV5-1
abundance: NA
j_gene: TRBJ2-7
d_gene: TRBD1

CDR3aa: CASSPGGKGDTQYF
CDR3nt: TGTGCCAGCAGCCCGGGGGGGAAAGGGGATACGCAGTATTTT
v_gene: TRBV7-2
abundance: NA
j_gene: TRBJ2-3
d_gene: TRBD2

CDR3aa: CASSPAGQGYSGTEAFF
CDR3nt: TGTGCCAGCTCACCAGCGGGACAGGGTTACTCGGGGACTGAAGCTTTCTTT
v_gene: TRBV18
abundance: once
j_gene: TRBJ1-1
d_gene: TRBD1

CDR3aa: CASSLARGLSDTQYF
CDR3nt: TGCGCCAGCAGCCTAGCCAGGGGGCTATCGGATACGCAGTATTTT
v_gene: TRBV5-1
abundance: NA
j_gene: TRBJ2-3
d_gene: TRBD1

CDR3aa: CASSFSRVRRQPQHF
CDR3nt: TGTGCCAGCAGCTTTTCCAGGGTAAGAAGGCAGCCCCAGCATTTT
v_gene: TRBV7-8
abundance: once
j_gene: TRBJ1-5
d_gene: NA

CDR3aa: CASSPLNGAVANYGYTF
CDR3nt: TGTGCCAGCTCACCACTAAATGGGGCGGTTGCTAACTATGGCTACACCTTC
v_gene: TRBV18
abundance: NA
j_gene: TRBJ1-2
d_gene: NA

CDR3aa: CASSMGQGYEQYF
CDR3nt: TGTGCCAGCAGTATGGGACAGGGCTACGAGCAGTACTTC
v_gene: TRBV2
abundance: NA
j_gene: TRBJ2-7
d_gene: TRBD1

CDR3aa: CASSSDRGHANEKLFF
CDR3nt: TGTGCCAGCAGTTCGGACAGGGGGCATGCTAATGAAAAACTGTTTTTT
v_gene: TRBV6-6
abundance: NA
j_gene: TRBJ1-4
d_gene: TRBD1

CDR3aa: CASSIGGDGANVLTF
CDR3nt: TGCGCCAGCAGCATTGGGGGAGATGGGGCCAACGTCCTGACTTTC
v_gene: TRBV5-1
abundance: NA
j_gene: TRBJ2-6
d_gene: NA

CDR3aa: CASSPLGQETQYF
CDR3nt: TGTGCCAGCTCACCATTGGGCCAAGAGACCCAGTACTTC
v_gene: TRBV18
abundance: NA
j_gene: TRBJ2-5
d_gene: NA

CDR3aa: CASSQDAATDTQYF
CDR3nt: TGTGCCAGCAGCCAAGACGCAGCCACAGATACGCAGTATTTT
v_gene: TRBV5-6
abundance: few
j_gene: TRBJ2-3
d_gene: NA

CDR3aa: CASSPRPSHEQFF
CDR3nt: TGTGCCAGCAGCCCCAGGCCCAGCCATGAGCAGTTCTTC
v_gene: TRBV6-5
abundance: NA
j_gene: TRBJ2-1
d_gene: NA

CDR3aa: CASSYEGSGANVLTF
CDR3nt: TGTGCCAGCAGTTATGAGGGCTCTGGGGCCAACGTCCTGACTTTC
v_gene: TRBV6-5
abundance: NA
j_gene: TRBJ2-6
d_gene: NA

CDR3aa: CASREAAGTLMWEQYF
CDR3nt: TGTGCCAGCAGGGAAGCCGCGGGGACCCTTATGTGGGAGCAGTACTTC
v_gene: TRBV6-1
abundance: once
j_gene: TRBJ2-7
d_gene: NA

CDR3aa: CASSLGGQPNEKLFF
CDR3nt: TGTGCCAGCAGCTTAGGGGGCCAGCCCAATGAAAAACTGTTTTTT
v_gene: TRBV7-9
abundance: NA
j_gene: TRBJ1-4
d_gene: NA

CDR3aa: CASSESGRRFVGYTF
CDR3nt: TGTGCCAGCAGTGAATCGGGGAGAAGGTTCGTTGGCTACACCTTC
v_gene: TRBV6-1
abundance: once
j_gene: TRBJ1-2
d_gene: NA

CDR3aa: CASSLSGSDTQYF
CDR3nt: TGTGCCAGCAGCTTATCGGGGTCAGATACGCAGTATTTT
v_gene: TRBV7-2
abundance: NA
j_gene: TRBJ2-3
d_gene: NA

CDR3aa: CASSITTSGANVLTF
CDR3nt: TGTGCCAGCAGTATCACTACCTCTGGGGCCAACGTCCTGACTTTC
v_gene: TRBV7-2
abundance: NA
j_gene: TRBJ2-6
d_gene: NA

CDR3aa: CASRERDGTDTQYF
CDR3nt: TGTGCCAGCCGAGAAAGAGACGGCACAGATACGCAGTATTTT
v_gene: TRBV6-5
abundance: NA
j_gene: TRBJ2-3
d_gene: NA

CDR3aa: CASSAQGQETQYF
CDR3nt: TGTGCCAGCAGTGCCCAGGGCCAAGAGACCCAGTACTTC
v_gene: TRBV6-1
abundance: once
j_gene: TRBJ2-5
d_gene: NA

CDR3aa: CASSLEGNSYNEQFF
CDR3nt: TGCGCCAGCAGCTTGGAAGGAAACTCCTACAATGAGCAGTTCTTC
v_gene: TRBV5-1
abundance: once
j_gene: TRBJ2-1
d_gene: NA

CDR3aa: CASSAQRGTGSLYEQYF
CDR3nt: TGTGCCAGCAGTGCACAAAGGGGGACAGGCTCCCTCTACGAGCAGTACTTC
v_gene: TRBV6-1
abundance: once
j_gene: TRBJ2-7
d_gene: TRBD1

CDR3aa: CASSQTGSSYEQYF
CDR3nt: TGTGCCAGCAGCCAGACAGGGAGCTCCTACGAGCAGTACTTC
v_gene: TRBV5-8
abundance: NA
j_gene: TRBJ2-7
d_gene: TRBD1

CDR3aa: CASSLDSLVLGGYTF
CDR3nt: TGTGCCAGCAGCTTGGACAGCCTAGTTCTAGGGGGCTACACCTTC
v_gene: TRBV5-4
abundance: NA
j_gene: TRBJ1-2
d_gene: NA

CDR3aa: CASSPPGRTTRDRGREAFF
CDR3nt: TGTGCCAGCTCACCACCTGGCAGAACGACCCGGGACAGGGGACGTGAAGCTTTCTTT
v_gene: TRBV18
abundance: NA
j_gene: TRBJ1-1
d_gene: TRBD1

CDR3aa: CASSETAGQVSYEQYF
CDR3nt: TGTGCCAGCAGTGAGACTGCAGGACAGGTATCCTACGAGCAGTACTTC
v_gene: TRBV2
abundance: NA
j_gene: TRBJ2-7
d_gene: TRBD1

CDR3aa: CASSVEATNEKLFF
CDR3nt: TGTGCCAGCAGTGTGGAAGCAACTAATGAAAAACTGTTTTTT
v_gene: TRBV2
abundance: NA
j_gene: TRBJ1-4
d_gene: NA

CDR3aa: CASSPELSTGELFF
CDR3nt: TGTGCCAGCTCGCCGGAACTATCCACCGGGGAGCTGTTTTTT
v_gene: TRBV18
abundance: NA
j_gene: TRBJ2-2
d_gene: NA

CDR3aa: CASSLVGEGYTF
CDR3nt: TGTGCCAGCAGCTTAGTAGGGGAAGGCTACACCTTC
v_gene: TRBV7-9
abundance: once
j_gene: TRBJ1-2
d_gene: NA

CDR3aa: CATSRAGLAGGGTQYF
CDR3nt: TGTGCCACCAGCAGAGCTGGACTAGCGGGGGGAGGGACCCAGTACTTC
v_gene: TRBV15
abundance: NA
j_gene: TRBJ2-5
d_gene: TRBD2

CDR3aa: CASSVGRETQYF
CDR3nt: TGCGCCAGCAGCGTGGGACGGGAGACCCAGTACTTC
v_gene: TRBV5-1
abundance: NA
j_gene: TRBJ2-5
d_gene: NA

CDR3aa: CASSLQASTDTQYF
CDR3nt: TGTGCCAGCAGCTTACAGGCTAGCACAGATACGCAGTATTTT
v_gene: TRBV7-9
abundance: NA
j_gene: TRBJ2-3
d_gene: NA

CDR3aa: CASSTWGGRDNEKLFF
CDR3nt: TGTGCCAGCAGCACCTGGGGCGGCAGGGATAATGAAAAACTGTTTTTT
v_gene: TRBV5-4
abundance: NA
j_gene: TRBJ1-4
d_gene: NA